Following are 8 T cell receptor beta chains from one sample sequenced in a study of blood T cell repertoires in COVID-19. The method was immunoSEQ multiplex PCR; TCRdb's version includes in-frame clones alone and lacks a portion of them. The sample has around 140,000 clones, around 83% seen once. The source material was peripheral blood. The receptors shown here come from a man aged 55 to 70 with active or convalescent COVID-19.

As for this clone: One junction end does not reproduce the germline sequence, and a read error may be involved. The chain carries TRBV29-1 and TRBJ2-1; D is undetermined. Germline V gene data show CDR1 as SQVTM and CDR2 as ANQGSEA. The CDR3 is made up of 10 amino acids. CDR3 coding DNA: TGCAGCGTTGAAGAATTCGTTCGGGTCTTC. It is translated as CSVEEFVRVF.

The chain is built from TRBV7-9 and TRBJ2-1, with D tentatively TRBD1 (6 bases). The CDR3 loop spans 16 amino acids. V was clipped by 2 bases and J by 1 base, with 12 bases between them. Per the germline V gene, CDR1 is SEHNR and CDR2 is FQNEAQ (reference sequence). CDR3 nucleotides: TGTGCCAGCAGCTTACGTACAGGGAGTTCCTACAATGAGCAGTTCTTC. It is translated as CASSLRTGSSYNEQFF. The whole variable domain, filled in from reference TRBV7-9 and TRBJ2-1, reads DTGVSQNPRHKITKRGQNVTFRCDPISEHNRLYWYRQTLGQGPEFLTYFQNEAQLEKSRLLSDRFSAERPKGSFSTLEIQRTEQGDSAMYLCASSLRTGSSYNEQFFGPGTRLTVL.

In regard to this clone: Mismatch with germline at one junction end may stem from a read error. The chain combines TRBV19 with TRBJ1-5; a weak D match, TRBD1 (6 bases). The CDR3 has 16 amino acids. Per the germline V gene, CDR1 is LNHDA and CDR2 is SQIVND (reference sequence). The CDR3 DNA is TGTGCCAGTAGTATCGGGTCGGCGGGGGGCAACCAGCCCCAGCATTTT. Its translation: CASSIGSAGGNQPQHF.

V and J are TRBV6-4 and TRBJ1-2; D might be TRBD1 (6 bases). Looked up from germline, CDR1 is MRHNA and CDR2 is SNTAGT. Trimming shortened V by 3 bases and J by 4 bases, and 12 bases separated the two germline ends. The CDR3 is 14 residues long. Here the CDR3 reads CASSEPDRTYGYTF. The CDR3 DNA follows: TGTGCCAGCAGTGAACCGGACAGAACCTATGGCTACACCTTC.

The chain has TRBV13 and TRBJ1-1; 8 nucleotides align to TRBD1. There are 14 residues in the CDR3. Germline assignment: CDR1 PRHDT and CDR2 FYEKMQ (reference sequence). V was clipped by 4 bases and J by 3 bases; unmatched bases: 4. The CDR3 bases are TGTGCCAGCAGCTCGGACAGGGATTACACTGAAGCTTTCTTT. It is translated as CASSSDRDYTEAFF.

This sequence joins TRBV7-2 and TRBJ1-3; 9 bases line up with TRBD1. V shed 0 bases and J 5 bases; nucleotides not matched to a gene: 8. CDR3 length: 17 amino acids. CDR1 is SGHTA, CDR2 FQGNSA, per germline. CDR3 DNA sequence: TGTGCCAGCAGCTTAGCGGGACAGGGTGTATTAAGAAACACCATATATTTT. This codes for CASSLAGQGVLRNTIYF.

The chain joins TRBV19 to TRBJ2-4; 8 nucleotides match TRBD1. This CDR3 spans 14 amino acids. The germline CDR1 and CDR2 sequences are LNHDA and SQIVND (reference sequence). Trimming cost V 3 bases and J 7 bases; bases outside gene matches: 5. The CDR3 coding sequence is TGTGCCAGTAGTATCGGACAGGGAAGGAACATTCAGTACTTC. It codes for CASSIGQGRNIQYF.

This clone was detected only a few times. CDR3 DNA: TGCGCCAGCAGTGAGTCGGTTGCGGCGACTGAGCAGTTCTTC. Its translation: CASSESVAATEQFF. The chain carries TRBV10-1 and TRBJ2-1; D is unresolved. This CDR3 comprises 14 residues. Trimming shortened V by 0 bases and J by 9 bases, and 12 bases separated the two germline ends. Germline assignment: CDR1 WNHNN and CDR2 SYGVQD (reference sequence).